Following are 31 T cell receptor beta chains from one sample sequenced in a study of beta chain features in type 1 diabetes. Reverse transcribing all isolated RNA meant expressed TCRB transcripts were sequenced. Produced via immunoSEQ multiplex PCR; TCRdb's table is partial and in-frame only. The data contain around 240,000 clones, roughly 9.6% of them singletons. The sample taken for sequencing was naive CD4+ T cells from blood. These receptor sequences come from a woman aged 18-29 years in good health.

This clone came up a few times. The chain joins TRBV29-1 to TRBJ1-1; D not resolved. Germline CDR1 reads SQVTM; CDR2 reads ANQGSEA. This CDR3 has 14 amino acids. V was shortened by 8 bases and J by 6 bases, with 22 bases between the two germline ends. This CDR3 is CSSSQVPGGAEAFF. As DNA, the CDR3 is TGCAGCTCTAGCCAGGTCCCCGGAGGCGCTGAAGCTTTCTTT.

The V call is TRBV5-1, the J call TRBJ2-7, with 10 positions matching TRBD1. CDR3 length: 15 residues. Germline V gene data show CDR1 as SGHRS and CDR2 as YFSETQ. Trimming at V came to 1 base and at J to 5 bases, leaving 6 bases not matched to a gene. This CDR3 reads CASSLPGQGTHEQYF. CDR3 sequence (DNA): TGCGCCAGCAGCTTGCCGGGACAGGGGACACACGAGCAGTACTTC.

V is TRBV30 and J is TRBJ1-2; a weak D match, TRBD1 (5 bases). With 0 bases removed from V and 9 bases from J, the gap between germline ends came to 14 bases. The germline gives CDR1 GTSNPN, CDR2 SVGIG (reference sequence). CDR3 length equals 13 residues. In DNA form, the CDR3 reads TGTGCCTGGAGTGTGGCCGCAGGGTCGAGCTACACCTTC. Protein product: CAWSVAAGSSYTF.

The chain uses TRBV6-5 and TRBJ2-7; 7 nucleotides line up with TRBD1. Germline CDR1 reads MNHEY; CDR2 reads SVGAGI. V was clipped by 0 bases and J by 2 bases; unmatched bases: 1. The CDR3 is 14 amino acids. The CDR3 DNA reads TGTGCCAGCAGTTACTCCCAGGGGGCCTACGAGCAGTACTTC. This gives the protein CASSYSQGAYEQYF.

This clone was seen a handful of times. The J gene is TRBJ2-7, the V gene TRBV30, with 7 bases matching TRBD2. V lost 3 bases and J lost 1; bases outside the gene matches: 24. CDR1 is GTSNPN and CDR2 is SVGIG in the germline V gene (reference sequence). The CDR3 is 20 residues long. The CDR3 sequence: CAWRSGGWLAETQESYEQYF. The CDR3 DNA reads TGTGCCTGGAGGTCCGGGGGGTGGCTAGCGGAAACACAAGAATCCTACGAGCAGTACTTC.

This clone was detected a few times. V usage is TRBV5-1 and J usage is TRBJ2-3; perhaps TRBD1 as D (6 bases). This CDR3 is built from 14 residues. The ends were cut back, 4 bases at V and 2 bases at J, with 11 bases in the middle. CDR1 and CDR2 from the germline V gene are SGHRS and YFSETQ. CDR3 amino acids: CASSIRDNTDTQYF. The DNA for the CDR3 is TGCGCCAGCAGCATCCGGGACAACACAGATACGCAGTATTTT. The entire variable domain, with the rest obtained from reference TRBV5-1 and TRBJ2-3, is as follows: KAGVTQTPRYLIKTRGQQVTLSCSPISGHRSVSWYQQTPGQGLQFLFEYFSETQRNKGNFPGRFSGRQFSNSRSEMNVSTLELGDSALYLCASSIRDNTDTQYFGPGTRLTVL.

This sequence joins TRBV11-2 and TRBJ2-2, with 9 bases that match TRBD1. CDR3 length: 13 residues. CDR1 SGHAT and CDR2 FQNNGV come from the germline V gene. The junction had 3 bases not matched to a gene; V was cut back by 5 bases and J by 8 bases. The CDR3 bases are TGTGCCAGCAGCCAGGACAGGGGTGGGGAGCTGTTTTTT. This sequence encodes CASSQDRGGELFF. The variable domain in full, completed from reference TRBV11-2 and TRBJ2-2, reads EAGVAQSPRYKIIEKRQSVAFWCNPISGHATLYWYQQILGQGPKLLIQFQNNGVVDDSQLPKDRFSAERLKGVDSTLKIQPAKLEDSAVYLCASSQDRGGELFFGEGSRLTVL.

This clone has a handful of counts. This sample also contains other DNA sequences that code for the same CDR3. J is TRBJ2-7 and V is TRBV18; a weak D match, TRBD2 (5 bases). The CDR3 is 14 amino acids. Trimming left V 1 base short and J 0 bases short, with 7 bases between. Germline V gene lookup returns CDR1 KGHSH and CDR2 LQKENI. Here the CDR3 DNA reads TGTGCCAGCTCACCACTAGAGGGCTCCTACGAGCAGTACTTC. Translating gives CASSPLEGSYEQYF.

This clone was observed a few times. The chain recombines TRBV30 with TRBJ1-2, with TRBD1 matching 8 bases. Germline lookup yields CDR1 GTSNPN and CDR2 SVGIG (reference sequence). The CDR3 consists of 15 residues. The trim removed 3 bases at V and 1 base at J, leaving 7 bases unmatched. The CDR3 region has the DNA TGTGCCTGGAGAAGGACAGGGCTTTATAACTATGGCTACACCTTC. This translates into CAWRRTGLYNYGYTF.

The chain uses TRBV7-2 and TRBJ1-2, with 7 bases aligning to TRBD1. The CDR3 extends over 12 amino acids. The ends lost 6 bases at V and 13 bases at J; junction bases unmatched: 11. CDR1 is SGHTA and CDR2 is FQGNSA in the germline V gene. The CDR3 sequence: CASRPGTAFFTF. CDR3 nucleotide sequence: TGTGCCAGCAGACCCGGGACAGCCTTTTTCACCTTC. Looking up the rest from reference TRBV7-2 and TRBJ1-2 gives the full variable domain: GAGVSQSPSNKVTEKGKDVELRCDPISGHTALYWYRQSLGQGLEFLIYFQGNSAPDKSGLPSDRFSAERTGGSVSTLTIQRTQQEDSAVYLCASRPGTAFFTFGSGTRLTVV.

This clone has a handful of counts. The chain carries TRBV27 and TRBJ2-7; D perhaps matches TRBD1 (5 bases). The germline gives CDR1 MNHEY, CDR2 SMNVEV (reference sequence). The CDR3 contains 14 residues. Trimming removed 7 bases from V and 6 bases from J, with 19 bases in between. The CDR3 protein is CASTSVTVPGEQYF. In DNA, the CDR3 is TGTGCCAGCACTTCCGTGACAGTCCCTGGCGAGCAGTACTTC.

The V and J genes are TRBV5-4 and TRBJ2-1; TRBD2 matches at 14 bases. Trimming cost V 5 bases and J 2 bases; bases outside gene matches: 9. This CDR3 is built from 18 residues. Germline V gene sequence: CDR1 SGHNT, CDR2 YYREEE (reference sequence). For the CDR3, the DNA is TGTGCCAGCAGTTCGGGACTAGCGGGAGTATCCCCCTACAATGAGCAGTTCTTC. Encoded protein: CASSSGLAGVSPYNEQFF. Drawing the rest from reference TRBV5-4 and TRBJ2-1, the complete variable domain is ETGVTQSPTHLIKTRGQQVTLRCSSQSGHNTVSWYQQALGQGPQFIFQYYREEENGRGNFPPRFSGLQFPNYSSELNVNALELDDSALYLCASSSGLAGVSPYNEQFFGPGTRLTVL.

This chain's CDR3 is CASSSPGQGNQPQHF. As DNA, the CDR3 is TGTGCCAGCAGTTCCCCGGGACAGGGCAATCAGCCCCAGCATTTT. The rearrangement joins TRBV28 to TRBJ1-5, with 8 bases lining up with TRBD1. J gave up 2 bases and V 4 bases, and 4 bases lay outside the gene matches. Germline V lookup: CDR1 MDHEN, CDR2 SYDVKM. The CDR3 is 15 amino acids. Full variable domain (remainder filled in from reference TRBV28 and TRBJ1-5): DVKVTQSSRYLVKRTGEKVFLECVQDMDHENMFWYRQDPGLGLRLIYFSYDVKMKEKGDIPEGYSVSREKKERFSLILESASTNQTSMYLCASSSPGQGNQPQHFGDGTRLSIL.

The J gene is TRBJ2-4, the V gene TRBV5-1; 8 bases agree with TRBD2. CDR3 length: 17 amino acids. Trimming took 4 bases from V and 0 from J; bases not matched to a gene: 9. Germline values: CDR1 SGHRS, CDR2 YFSETQ. DNA for the CDR3: TGCGCCAGCAGCGCGGCGGGGGGAGGCCTAGCCAAAAACATTCAGTACTTC. Protein product: CASSAAGGGLAKNIQYF.

This clone was found a few times. This chain joins TRBV5-5 and TRBJ2-7; 8 nucleotides line up with TRBD1. This CDR3 is built from 15 residues. The V gene end was trimmed by 0 bases and the J gene end by 3 bases; junction bases not matched to a gene: 5. CDR1 and CDR2 (germline): SGHKS, YYEKEE (reference sequence). Here the CDR3 reads CASSLAGQGSYEQYF. In nucleotides, the CDR3 is TGTGCCAGCAGCTTGGCCGGACAGGGAAGCTACGAGCAGTACTTC.

This chain joins TRBV5-6 and TRBJ1-6; possible D gene TRBD1, 5 bases. The CDR3 sequence is 15 residues long. The germline CDR1 and CDR2 sequences are SGHDT and YYEEEE. The V gene lost 1 base and the J gene lost 8 bases, with 13 bases spanning the gap. The CDR3 sequence: CASSLRGTWDSPLHF. CDR3 sequence (DNA): TGTGCCAGCAGCTTGAGAGGGACTTGGGATTCACCCCTCCACTTT.

This clone was counted between two and nine times. This same CDR3 is encoded by further DNA sequences in the sample. The chain recombines TRBV6-6 with TRBJ1-1; D remains unclear. The CDR3 is 13 amino acids. V lost 2 bases, J lost 1 base, and 5 bases lay in between. From germline, CDR1 is MNHNY and CDR2 SVGAGI (reference sequence). CDR3 region: CASSYRGNTEAFF. Written as DNA, the CDR3 is TGTGCCAGCAGTTACCGAGGGAACACTGAAGCTTTCTTT.

The gene calls are TRBV7-2 and TRBJ2-7; 7 bases match TRBD1. Germline CDR1 reads SGHTA; CDR2 reads FQGNSA. V was pared by 5 bases and J by 1 base, with 11 bases of the junction left unmatched. The CDR3 contains 16 residues. The CDR3 region has the DNA TGTGCCAGCAGCATAACCGGGACAGACCCATCCTACGAGCAGTACTTC. Its protein product is CASSITGTDPSYEQYF.

Only a few counts were recorded for this clone. CDR3 sequence reads: CASSSPREGNTEAFF. The CDR3 DNA reads TGTGCCAGCAGTTCCCCGCGGGAGGGAAACACTGAAGCTTTCTTT. The chain combines TRBV5-6 with TRBJ1-1; no reliable D call. This CDR3 has 15 amino acids. The germline V gene encodes CDR1 SGHDT and CDR2 YYEEEE. The V gene lost 5 bases and the J gene lost 2 bases, with 16 bases spanning the gap. Together with reference TRBV5-6 and TRBJ1-1, the CDR3 gives the full variable domain: DAGVTQSPTHLIKTRGQQVTLRCSPKSGHDTVSWYQQALGQGPQFIFQYYEEEERQRGNFPDRFSGHQFPNYSSELNVNALLLGDSALYLCASSSPREGNTEAFFGQGTRLTVV.

In its sample, this clone was seen a few times. This rearrangement joins TRBV11-3 to TRBJ2-5; possible D gene TRBD1, 5 bases. The CDR3 consists of 13 residues. Trimming left V 5 bases short and J 3 bases short, with 10 bases between. Germline loops: CDR1 SGHNT, CDR2 YENEEA. CDR3 coding DNA: TGTGCCAGCAGCCGAGACAGTAAAGAGACCCAGTACTTC. Encoded protein: CASSRDSKETQYF. Full variable domain (rest looked up from reference TRBV11-3 and TRBJ2-5): EAGVVQSPRYKIIEKKQPVAFWCNPISGHNTLYWYLQNLGQGPELLIRYENEEAVDDSQLPKDRFSAERLKGVDSTLKIQPAELGDSAVYLCASSRDSKETQYFGPGTRLLVL.

This clone was counted between two and nine times. This rearrangement joins TRBV29-1 to TRBJ2-7; possibly TRBD2 for D (5 bases). CDR3 length: 14 residues. V lost 4 bases and J 2 bases, leaving 15 bases between the germline ends. The germline V gene encodes CDR1 SQVTM and CDR2 ANQGSEA. The CDR3 DNA reads as TGCAGCGTTGCGCGGATCGCGGGCACCTACGAGCAGTACTTC. It yields the protein CSVARIAGTYEQYF.

In its sample, this clone was seen a few times. This rearrangement joins TRBV7-9 to TRBJ2-1; 7 nucleotides line up with TRBD1. CDR1 and CDR2 (germline): SEHNR, FQNEAQ (reference sequence). V shed 3 bases and J 1 base; nucleotides not matched to a gene: 6. The CDR3 sequence is 16 residues long. Here the CDR3 reads CASSLRGGQSYNEQFF. The CDR3 DNA sequence: TGTGCCAGCAGCTTGCGAGGGGGCCAATCCTACAATGAGCAGTTCTTC.

This clone showed up just a few times. One junction end disagrees with the germline gene, perhaps due to a read error. The chain has TRBV4-1 and TRBJ1-1; no reliable D call. There are 13 residues in the CDR3. The germline CDR1 and CDR2 sequences are MGHRA and YSYEKL. This CDR3 is CASTPGIGTEAFF. CDR3 nucleotide sequence: TGTGCCAGCACCCCGGGTATTGGCACTGAAGCTTTCTTT.

This clone has just a few counts. V gene TRBV4-1 combines with J gene TRBJ1-3; 7 bases fit TRBD1. The CDR3 totals 15 residues. Germline values: CDR1 MGHRA, CDR2 YSYEKL. J was trimmed by 0 bases and V by 6 bases; bases with no gene match: 5. The CDR3 here is CASRVQGSSGNTIYF. The CDR3 nucleotides are TGCGCCAGCAGGGTACAGGGGAGCTCTGGAAACACCATATATTTT.

This clone was counted between two and nine times. The V call is TRBV5-4, the J call TRBJ1-4; 9 bases are shared with TRBD1. CDR3 length equals 14 residues. J was trimmed by 7 bases and V by 0 bases; bases with no gene match: 1. CDR1 is SGHNT, CDR2 YYREEE, per germline (reference sequence). CDR3 DNA sequence: TGTGCCAGCAGCTTGGACAGGGGGCGTGAAAAACTGTTTTTT. It translates to CASSLDRGREKLFF.

This clone was detected a few times. This chain uses TRBV6-1 with TRBJ2-2; weak D call: TRBD2 (6 bases). This CDR3 is built from 16 residues. Germline CDR1 is MNHNS and CDR2 is SASEGT. Trimming stripped 4 bases from V and 2 bases from J, with 14 bases between. The CDR3 nucleotides read TGTGCCAGCAGTGGCCGGGGGTTACCTAACACCGGGGAGCTGTTTTTT. Its translation: CASSGRGLPNTGELFF.

The chain is built from TRBV30 and TRBJ1-2, with a possible D match to TRBD1 (6 bases). V was clipped by 3 bases and J by 8 bases, with 13 bases between them. There are 12 residues in the CDR3. Germline V CDR1 and CDR2: GTSNPN, SVGIG (reference sequence). The CDR3 loop is CAWRTQGEGYTF. In DNA form, the CDR3 reads TGTGCCTGGAGGACACAGGGCGAGGGCTACACCTTC.

This clone has a handful of counts. The chain employs TRBV29-1 and TRBJ1-1; D gene uncertain. Trimming cost V 4 bases and J 7 bases, with 13 bases left between them. Per germline, CDR1 SQVTM and CDR2 ANQGSEA. There are 12 residues in the CDR3. The CDR3 spells CSVGNTGFEAFF. In DNA form, the CDR3 reads TGCAGCGTTGGGAATACGGGTTTTGAAGCTTTCTTT.

The chain is built from TRBV4-1 and TRBJ2-2; D is ambiguous. The CDR3 has 13 residues. The V end lost 1 base, the J end lost 8 bases, and 8 bases lay between the germline ends. The germline V gene encodes CDR1 MGHRA and CDR2 YSYEKL. Here the CDR3 DNA reads TGCGCCAGCAGCCAAGTCCCCGGGGGGGAGCTGTTTTTT. It is translated as CASSQVPGGELFF.

The rearrangement uses TRBV7-2 and TRBJ1-5; no reliable D call. CDR3 length: 14 residues. V lost 3 bases and J lost 0, with 6 bases in between. Germline V gene lookup returns CDR1 SGHTA and CDR2 FQGNSA. The CDR3 loop is CASSLRVSNQPQHF. The DNA for the CDR3 is TGTGCCAGCAGCTTGAGGGTTAGCAATCAGCCCCAGCATTTT.

This clone has only a few counts. The chain links TRBV11-2 to TRBJ2-1; 9 bases align to TRBD2. Germline values: CDR1 SGHAT, CDR2 FQNNGV. This CDR3 is built from 16 residues. With 2 bases clipped from V and 4 bases from J, the junction kept 6 bases outside the gene matches. The CDR3 coding sequence is TGTGCCAGCAGCTTACTGCGGGAGGGAATATACAATGAGCAGTTCTTC. Its protein is CASSLLREGIYNEQFF.